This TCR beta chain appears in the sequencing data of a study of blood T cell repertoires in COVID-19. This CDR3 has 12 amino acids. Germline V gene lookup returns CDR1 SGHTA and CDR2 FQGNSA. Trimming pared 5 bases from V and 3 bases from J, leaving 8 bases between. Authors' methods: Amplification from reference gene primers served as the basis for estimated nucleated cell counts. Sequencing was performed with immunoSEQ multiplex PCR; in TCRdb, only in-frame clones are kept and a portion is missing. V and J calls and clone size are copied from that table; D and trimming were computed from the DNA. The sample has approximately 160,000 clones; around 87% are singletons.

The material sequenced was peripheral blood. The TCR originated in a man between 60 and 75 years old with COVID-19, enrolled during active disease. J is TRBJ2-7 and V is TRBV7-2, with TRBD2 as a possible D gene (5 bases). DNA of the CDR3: TGTGCCAGCAGCCAGAGCGGCTACGAGCAGTACTTC. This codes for CASSQSGYEQYF.